This TCR beta chain was captured by sequencing in a study of T-cell memory formation after mild COVID-19. The CDR3 is 17 residues long. The germline V and J ends were trimmed by 6 bases and 0 bases, with 18 bases remaining between them. In germline, CDR1 is MNHNY, CDR2 SVGAGI (reference sequence). This clonotype showed up many times. TCRdb independently ran MiXCR on the 5' RACE reads; one entry per CDR3 protein. The sample records over 55,000 distinct CDR3 sequences, more than 8% being singletons. Specimen: PBMCs or a T cell subset sorted from them (not recorded which). This sequence originates from a man between 18 and 35 years old who had mild COVID-19 (a few samples of this study predate the infection). Cell type and time point are not known. The rearrangement uses TRBV6-6 and TRBJ1-5; TRBD1 is a possible D gene (5 bases). The CDR3 DNA reads as TGTGCCAGCAGCCTCCCCCGGGACTTAAGTAGCAATCAGCCCCAGCATTTT. It codes for CASSLPRDLSSNQPQHF.